This TCR beta chain was found in a study of blood T cell repertoires in COVID-19. Produced via immunoSEQ multiplex PCR; TCRdb's table is partial and in-frame only. The data show over 85,000 clones, roughly 89% seen once. Germline loops: CDR1 LNHDA, CDR2 SQIVND (reference sequence). This CDR3 has 15 residues. V was clipped by 6 bases and J by 4 bases; unmatched bases: 12. This clone was picked up a small number of times. Sequenced material: peripheral blood. The TCR originated in a human donor with COVID-19, enrolled during active disease. The donor label of this sample is uncertain. This chain connects TRBV19 to TRBJ2-7; 7 positions match TRBD1. For the CDR3, the DNA is TGTGCCAGTAGCCCTAACACGGGACAGCTATACGAGCAGTACTTC. Translation: CASSPNTGQLYEQYF.